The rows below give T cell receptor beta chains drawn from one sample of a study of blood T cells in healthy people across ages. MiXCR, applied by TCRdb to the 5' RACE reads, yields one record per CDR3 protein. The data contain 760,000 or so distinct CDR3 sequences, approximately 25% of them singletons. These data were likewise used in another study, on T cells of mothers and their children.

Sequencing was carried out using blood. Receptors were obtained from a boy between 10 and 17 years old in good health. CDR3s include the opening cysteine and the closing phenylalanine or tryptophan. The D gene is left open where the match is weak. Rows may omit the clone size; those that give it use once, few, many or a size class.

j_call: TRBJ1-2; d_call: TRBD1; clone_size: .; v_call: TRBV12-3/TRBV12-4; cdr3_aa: CASSLTGDRYTF; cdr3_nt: TGTGCCAGCAGTCTGACAGGGGATCGCTACACCTTC
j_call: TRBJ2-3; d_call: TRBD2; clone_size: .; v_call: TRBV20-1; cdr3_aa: CSARELAGYTDTQYF; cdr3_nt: TGCAGTGCTAGAGAACTAGCGGGGTACACAGATACGCAGTATTTT
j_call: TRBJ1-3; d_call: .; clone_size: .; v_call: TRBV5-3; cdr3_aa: CARSLSTNGNTIYF; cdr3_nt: TGTGCCAGAAGCTTGTCGACAAACGGAAACACCATATATTTT
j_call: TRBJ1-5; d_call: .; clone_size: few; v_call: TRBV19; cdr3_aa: CASSYSTDNQPQHF; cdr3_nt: TGTGCCAGTAGCTATTCGACGGATAATCAGCCCCAGCATTTT
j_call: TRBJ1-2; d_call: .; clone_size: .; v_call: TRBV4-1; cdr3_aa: CASSQNRDSVYGYTF; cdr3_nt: TGCGCCAGCAGCCAGAACAGGGATTCTGTCTATGGCTACACCTTC
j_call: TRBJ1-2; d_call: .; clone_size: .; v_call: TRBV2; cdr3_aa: CASSGTGTNYGYTF; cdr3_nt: TGTGCCAGCAGTGGGACCGGGACTAACTATGGCTACACCTTC
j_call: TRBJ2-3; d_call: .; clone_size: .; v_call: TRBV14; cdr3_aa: CASSPDVRAMDF; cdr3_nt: TGTGCCAGCAGCCCCGACGTTAGGGCAATGGATTTT
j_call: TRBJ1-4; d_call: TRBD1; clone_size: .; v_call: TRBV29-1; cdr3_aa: CSVAGTGSEKLFF; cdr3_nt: TGCAGCGTTGCCGGGACAGGGAGTGAAAAACTGTTTTTT
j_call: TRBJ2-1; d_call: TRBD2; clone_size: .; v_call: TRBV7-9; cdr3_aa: CASLIAGGPHEQFF; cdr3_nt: TGTGCTAGCCTTATAGCGGGAGGGCCACATGAGCAGTTCTTC
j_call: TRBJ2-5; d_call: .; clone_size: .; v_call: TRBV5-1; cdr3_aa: CASSQSNRIQETQYF; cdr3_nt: TGCGCCAGCAGCCAATCGAACAGGATACAAGAGACCCAGTACTTC
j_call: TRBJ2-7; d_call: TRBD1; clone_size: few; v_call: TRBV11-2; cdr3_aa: CASSIYRGPYEQYF; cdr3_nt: TGTGCCAGCAGCATTTACAGGGGGCCCTACGAGCAGTACTTC
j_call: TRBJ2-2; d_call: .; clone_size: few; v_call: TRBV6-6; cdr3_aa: CASSPGTLNTGELFF; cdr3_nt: TGTGCCAGCAGTCCCGGGACTCTTAACACCGGGGAGCTGTTTTTT
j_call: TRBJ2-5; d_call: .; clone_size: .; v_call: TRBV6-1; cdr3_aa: CASSELMSLGETQYF; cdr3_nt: TGTGCCAGCAGTGAATTAATGTCCCTCGGGGAGACCCAGTACTTC
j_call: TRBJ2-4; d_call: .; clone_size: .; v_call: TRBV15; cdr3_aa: CATSETPLGAKNIQYF; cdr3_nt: TGTGCCACCAGCGAAACGCCGTTGGGAGCCAAAAACATTCAGTACTTC
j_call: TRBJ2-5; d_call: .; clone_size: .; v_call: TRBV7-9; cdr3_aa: CASSLGGLYETQYF; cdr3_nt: TGTGCCAGCAGCTTGGGGGGGCTGTACGAGACCCAGTACTTC
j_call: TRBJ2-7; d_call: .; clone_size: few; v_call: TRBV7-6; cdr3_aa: CASSLAEQSEQYF; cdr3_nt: TGTGCCAGCAGCTTAGCGGAGCAGTCCGAGCAGTACTTC
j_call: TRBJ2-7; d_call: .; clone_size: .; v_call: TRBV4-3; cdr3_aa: CASSQFQGKTAEQYF; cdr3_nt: TGCGCCAGCAGCCAATTTCAGGGGAAGACCGCCGAGCAGTACTTC
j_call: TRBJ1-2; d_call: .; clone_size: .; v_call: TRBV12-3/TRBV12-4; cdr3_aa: CASTLQGSYGYTF; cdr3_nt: TGTGCCAGCACCCTACAGGGATCCTATGGCTACACCTTC
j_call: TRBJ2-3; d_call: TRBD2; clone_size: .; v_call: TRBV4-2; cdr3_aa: CASSQDGLAGGRDTQYF; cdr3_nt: TGTGCCAGCAGCCAAGATGGACTAGCGGGGGGGAGGGATACGCAGTATTTT
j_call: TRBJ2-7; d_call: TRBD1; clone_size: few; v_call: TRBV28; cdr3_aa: CASTIGTAEREQYF; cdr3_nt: TGTGCCAGCACCATCGGGACAGCGGAGCGGGAGCAGTACTTC
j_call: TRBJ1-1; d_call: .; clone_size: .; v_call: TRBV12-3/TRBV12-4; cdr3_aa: CASSLLSRWAFF; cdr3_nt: TGTGCCAGCAGTTTATTGTCGCGATGGGCTTTCTTT
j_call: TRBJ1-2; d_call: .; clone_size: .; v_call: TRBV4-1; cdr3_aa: CASSQFPGPGGHTF; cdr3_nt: TGCGCCAGCAGCCAATTCCCTGGACCTGGAGGGCACACCTTC
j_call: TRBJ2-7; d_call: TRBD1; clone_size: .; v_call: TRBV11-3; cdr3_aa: CASCSPEDRVGLRQYF; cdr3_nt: TGTGCCAGCTGCTCCCCCGAAGACAGGGTTGGATTGCGGCAGTACTTC
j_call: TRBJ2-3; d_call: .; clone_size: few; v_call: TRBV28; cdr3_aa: CASSCGFEVSSNCRTDTQYF; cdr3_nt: TGTGCCAGCAGTTGTGGTTTTGAGGTCAGTTCGAACTGTCGCACAGATACGCAGTATTTT
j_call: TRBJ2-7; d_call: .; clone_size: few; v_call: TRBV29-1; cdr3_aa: CSAGGDSYEQYF; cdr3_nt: TGCAGCGCCGGCGGGGATTCCTACGAGCAGTACTTC
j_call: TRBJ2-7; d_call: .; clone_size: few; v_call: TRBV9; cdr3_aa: CASSAGGGEQYF; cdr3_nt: TGTGCCAGCAGCGCGGGGGGCGGAGAGCAGTACTTC
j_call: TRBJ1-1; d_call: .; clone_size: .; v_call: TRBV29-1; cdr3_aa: CSAAEAEAFF; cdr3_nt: TGCAGCGCCGCCGAGGCTGAAGCTTTCTTT
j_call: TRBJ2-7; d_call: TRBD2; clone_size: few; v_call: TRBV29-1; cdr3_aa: CSVRGLARYEQYF; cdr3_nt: TGCAGCGTGAGGGGACTAGCCCGGTACGAGCAGTACTTC
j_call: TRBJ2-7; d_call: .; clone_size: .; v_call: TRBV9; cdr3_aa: CASSIGADLTYEQYF; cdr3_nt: TGTGCCAGCAGCATAGGGGCAGACCTGACCTACGAGCAGTACTTC